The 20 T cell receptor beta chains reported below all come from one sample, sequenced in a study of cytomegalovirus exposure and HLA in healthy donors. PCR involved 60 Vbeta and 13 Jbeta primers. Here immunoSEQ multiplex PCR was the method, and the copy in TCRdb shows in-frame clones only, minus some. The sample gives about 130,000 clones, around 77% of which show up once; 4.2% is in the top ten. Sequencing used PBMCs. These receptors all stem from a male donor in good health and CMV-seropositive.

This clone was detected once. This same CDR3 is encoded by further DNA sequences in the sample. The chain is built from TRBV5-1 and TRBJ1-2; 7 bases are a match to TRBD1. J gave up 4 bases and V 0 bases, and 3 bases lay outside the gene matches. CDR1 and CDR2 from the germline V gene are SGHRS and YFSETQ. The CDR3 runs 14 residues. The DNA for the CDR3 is TGCGCCAGCAGCTTGGGGACAGGTGGCTATGGCTACACCTTC. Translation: CASSLGTGGYGYTF.

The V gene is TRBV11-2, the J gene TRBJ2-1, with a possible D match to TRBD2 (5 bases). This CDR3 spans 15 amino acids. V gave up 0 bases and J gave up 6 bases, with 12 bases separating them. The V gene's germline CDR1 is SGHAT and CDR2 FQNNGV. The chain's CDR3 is CASSLDGNLGNEQFF. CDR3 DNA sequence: TGTGCCAGCAGCTTAGACGGGAACCTAGGCAATGAGCAGTTCTTC.

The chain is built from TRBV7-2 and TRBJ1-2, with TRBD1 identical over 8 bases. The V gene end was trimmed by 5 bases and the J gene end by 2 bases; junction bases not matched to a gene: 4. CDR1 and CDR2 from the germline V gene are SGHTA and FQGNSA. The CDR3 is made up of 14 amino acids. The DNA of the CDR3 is TGTGCCAGCAGCCCCCGGACAGGGAACTATGGCTACACCTTC. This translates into CASSPRTGNYGYTF.

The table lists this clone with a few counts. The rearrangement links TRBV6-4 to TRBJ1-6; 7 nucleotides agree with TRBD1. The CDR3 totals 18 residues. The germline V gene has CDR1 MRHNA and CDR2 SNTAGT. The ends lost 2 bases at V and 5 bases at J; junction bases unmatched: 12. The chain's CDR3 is CASSDRAWSQGDNSPLHF. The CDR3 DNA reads TGTGCCAGCAGTGACCGAGCCTGGTCGCAGGGGGATAATTCACCCCTCCACTTT.

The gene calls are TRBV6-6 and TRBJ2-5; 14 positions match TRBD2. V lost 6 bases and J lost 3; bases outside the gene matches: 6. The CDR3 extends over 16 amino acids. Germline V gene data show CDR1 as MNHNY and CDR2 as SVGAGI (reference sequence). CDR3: CASSHGLAGGEETQYF. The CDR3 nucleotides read TGTGCCAGCAGCCACGGACTAGCGGGAGGTGAAGAGACCCAGTACTTC.

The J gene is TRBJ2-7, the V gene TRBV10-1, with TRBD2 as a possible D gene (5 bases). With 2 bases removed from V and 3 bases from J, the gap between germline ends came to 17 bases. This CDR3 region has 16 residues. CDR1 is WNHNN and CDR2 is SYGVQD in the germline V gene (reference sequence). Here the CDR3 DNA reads TGCGCCAGCAGTGAGGGAGACGGAGGTTCCCACTACGAGCAGTACTTC. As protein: CASSEGDGGSHYEQYF.

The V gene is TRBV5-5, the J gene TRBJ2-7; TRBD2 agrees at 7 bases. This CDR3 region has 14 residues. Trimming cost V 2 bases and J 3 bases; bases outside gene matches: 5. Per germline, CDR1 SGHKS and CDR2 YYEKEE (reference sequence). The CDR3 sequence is CASSLLGTNYEQYF. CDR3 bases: TGTGCCAGCAGCTTACTCGGGACTAACTACGAGCAGTACTTC.

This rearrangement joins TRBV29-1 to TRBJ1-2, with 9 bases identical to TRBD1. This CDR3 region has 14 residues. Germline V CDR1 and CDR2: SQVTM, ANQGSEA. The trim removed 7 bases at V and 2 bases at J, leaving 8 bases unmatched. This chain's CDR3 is CSAQGQGPNYGYTF. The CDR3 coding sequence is TGCAGCGCCCAGGGACAGGGCCCCAACTATGGCTACACCTTC.

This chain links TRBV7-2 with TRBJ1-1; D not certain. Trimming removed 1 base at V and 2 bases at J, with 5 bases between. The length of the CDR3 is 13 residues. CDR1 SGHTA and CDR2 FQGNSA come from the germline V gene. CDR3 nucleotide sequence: TGTGCCAGCAGCTTAGGTTCTAACACTGAAGCTTTCTTT. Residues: CASSLGSNTEAFF.

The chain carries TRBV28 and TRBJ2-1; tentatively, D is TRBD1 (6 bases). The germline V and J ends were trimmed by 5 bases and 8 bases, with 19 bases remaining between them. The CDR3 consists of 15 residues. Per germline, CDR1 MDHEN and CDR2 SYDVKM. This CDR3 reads CASSLTFRQEDEQFF. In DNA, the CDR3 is TGTGCCAGCAGTCTCACCTTCCGACAGGAAGATGAGCAGTTCTTC.

The CDR3 spells CASSSDRGANKNYGYTF. The CDR3 DNA is TGTGCCAGCAGCTCGGACAGGGGCGCTAATAAGAACTATGGCTACACCTTC. The chain couples TRBV7-9 to TRBJ1-2; 9 bases map to TRBD1. CDR3 length: 17 residues. In germline, CDR1 is SEHNR, CDR2 FQNEAQ (reference sequence). J was trimmed by 2 bases and V by 4 bases; bases with no gene match: 11.

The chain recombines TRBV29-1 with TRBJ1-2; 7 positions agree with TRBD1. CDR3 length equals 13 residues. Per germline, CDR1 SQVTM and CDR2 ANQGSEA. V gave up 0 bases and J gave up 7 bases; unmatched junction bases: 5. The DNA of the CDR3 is TGCAGCGTTGAAGAAAGACAGGGCTCTGGCTACACCTTC. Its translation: CSVEERQGSGYTF.

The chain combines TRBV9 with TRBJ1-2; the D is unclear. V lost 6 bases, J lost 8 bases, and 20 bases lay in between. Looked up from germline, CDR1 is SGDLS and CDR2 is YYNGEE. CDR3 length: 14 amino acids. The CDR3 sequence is CASTLGSSPNGYTF. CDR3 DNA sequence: TGTGCCAGCACCCTAGGAAGTTCCCCCAACGGCTACACCTTC.

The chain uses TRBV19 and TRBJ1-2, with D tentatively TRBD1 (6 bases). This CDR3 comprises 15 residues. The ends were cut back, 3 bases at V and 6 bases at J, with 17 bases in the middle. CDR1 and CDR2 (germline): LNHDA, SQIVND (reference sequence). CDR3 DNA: TGTGCCAGTAGTATTAATGCCAGGGGATCCGATGGCTACACCTTC. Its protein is CASSINARGSDGYTF.

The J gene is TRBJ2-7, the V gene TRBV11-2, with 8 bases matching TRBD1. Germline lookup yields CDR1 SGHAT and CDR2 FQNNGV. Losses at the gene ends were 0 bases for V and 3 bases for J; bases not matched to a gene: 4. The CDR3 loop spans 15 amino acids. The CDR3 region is CASSLDTGGYYEQYF. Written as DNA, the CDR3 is TGTGCCAGCAGCTTAGATACAGGGGGGTACTACGAGCAGTACTTC.

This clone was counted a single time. The DNA for the CDR3 is TGTGCCAGCCAACGATCAGGGCATCAGCCCCAGCATTTT. It codes for CASQRSGHQPQHF. The chain combines TRBV19 with TRBJ1-5, with D perhaps matching TRBD1 (5 bases). The CDR3 runs 13 residues. In germline, CDR1 is LNHDA, CDR2 SQIVND (reference sequence). V was pared by 9 bases and J by 5 bases, with 14 bases between.

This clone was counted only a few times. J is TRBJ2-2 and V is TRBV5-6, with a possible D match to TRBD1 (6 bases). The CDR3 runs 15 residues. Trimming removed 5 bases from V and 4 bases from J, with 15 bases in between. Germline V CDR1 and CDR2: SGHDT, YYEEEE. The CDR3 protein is CASSPTGIGTGELFF. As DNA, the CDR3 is TGTGCCAGCAGTCCAACAGGGATCGGCACCGGGGAGCTGTTTTTT. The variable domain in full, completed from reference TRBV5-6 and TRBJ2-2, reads DAGVTQSPTHLIKTRGQQVTLRCSPKSGHDTVSWYQQALGQGPQFIFQYYEEEERQRGNFPDRFSGHQFPNYSSELNVNALLLGDSALYLCASSPTGIGTGELFFGEGSRLTVL.

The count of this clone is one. For the CDR3, the DNA is TGTGCCAGCAGCCTTTCCGGGACTAGCGGAACTAAGCAGTTCTTC. Residues: CASSLSGTSGTKQFF. V usage is TRBV4-2 and J usage is TRBJ2-1; TRBD2 matches 11 bases. The CDR3 length is 15 residues. Trimming removed 4 bases from V and 11 bases from J; junction bases left unmatched: 10. CDR1 is LGHNA, CDR2 YNFKEQ, per germline.

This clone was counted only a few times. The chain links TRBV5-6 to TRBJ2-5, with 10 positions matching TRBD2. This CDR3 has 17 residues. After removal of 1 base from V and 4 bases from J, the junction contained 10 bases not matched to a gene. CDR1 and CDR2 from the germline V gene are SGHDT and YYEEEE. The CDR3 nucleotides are TGTGCCAGCAGCTTGAAACGGTTAGCGGGGGGCTCAGAGACCCAGTACTTC. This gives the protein CASSLKRLAGGSETQYF.

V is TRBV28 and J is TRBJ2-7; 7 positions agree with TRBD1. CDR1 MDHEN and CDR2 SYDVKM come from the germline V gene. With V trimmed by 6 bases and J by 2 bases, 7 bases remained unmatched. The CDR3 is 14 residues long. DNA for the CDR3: TGTGCCAGCAGCGCTCCACAGGGGACCTACGAGCAGTACTTC. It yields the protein CASSAPQGTYEQYF.